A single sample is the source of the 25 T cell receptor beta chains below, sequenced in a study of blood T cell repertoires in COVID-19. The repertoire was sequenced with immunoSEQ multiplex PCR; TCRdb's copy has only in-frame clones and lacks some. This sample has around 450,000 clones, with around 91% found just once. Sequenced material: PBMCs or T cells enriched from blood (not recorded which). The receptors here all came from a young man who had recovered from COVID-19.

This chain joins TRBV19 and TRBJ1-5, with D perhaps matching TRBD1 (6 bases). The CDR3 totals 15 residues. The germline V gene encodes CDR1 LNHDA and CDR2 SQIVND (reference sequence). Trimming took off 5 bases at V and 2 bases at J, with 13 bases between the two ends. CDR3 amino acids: CASSDYRVGNQPQHF. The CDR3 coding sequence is TGTGCCAGTAGTGACTACAGGGTTGGCAATCAGCCCCAGCATTTT.

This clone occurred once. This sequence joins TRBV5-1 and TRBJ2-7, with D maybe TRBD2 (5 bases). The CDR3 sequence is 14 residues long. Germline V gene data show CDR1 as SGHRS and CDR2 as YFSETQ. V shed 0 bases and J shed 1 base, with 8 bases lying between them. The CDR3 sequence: CASSLDGGSYEQYF. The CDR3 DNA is TGCGCCAGCAGCTTGGACGGAGGATCCTACGAGCAGTACTTC. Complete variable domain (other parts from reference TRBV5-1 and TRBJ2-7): KAGVTQTPRYLIKTRGQQVTLSCSPISGHRSVSWYQQTPGQGLQFLFEYFSETQRNKGNFPGRFSGRQFSNSRSEMNVSTLELGDSALYLCASSLDGGSYEQYFGPGTRLTVT.

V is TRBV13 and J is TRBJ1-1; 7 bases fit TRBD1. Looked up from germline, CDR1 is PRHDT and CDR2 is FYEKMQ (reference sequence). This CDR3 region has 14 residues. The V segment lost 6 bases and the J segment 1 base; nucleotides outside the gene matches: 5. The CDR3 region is CASRRQGGNTEAFF. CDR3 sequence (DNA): TGTGCCAGCAGGCGACAGGGTGGGAACACTGAAGCTTTCTTT. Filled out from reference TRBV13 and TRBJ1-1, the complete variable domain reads AAGVIQSPRHLIKEKRETATLKCYPIPRHDTVYWYQQGPGQDPQFLISFYEKMQSDKGSIPDRFSAQQFSDYHSELNMSSLELGDSALYFCASRRQGGNTEAFFGQGTRLTVV.

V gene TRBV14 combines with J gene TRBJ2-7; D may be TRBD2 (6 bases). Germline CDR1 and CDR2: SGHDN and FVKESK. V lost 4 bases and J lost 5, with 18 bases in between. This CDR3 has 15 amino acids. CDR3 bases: TGTGCCAGCAGCCCCAGCCGGGTGGGACTCCACGAGCAGTACTTC. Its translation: CASSPSRVGLHEQYF.

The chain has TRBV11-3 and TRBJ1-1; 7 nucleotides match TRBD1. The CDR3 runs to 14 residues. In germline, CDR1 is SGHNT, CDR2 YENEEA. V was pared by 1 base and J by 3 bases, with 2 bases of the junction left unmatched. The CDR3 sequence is CASSLGGTDTEAFF. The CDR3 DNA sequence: TGTGCCAGCAGCTTAGGGGGGACAGACACTGAAGCTTTCTTT. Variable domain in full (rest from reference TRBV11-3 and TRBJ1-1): EAGVVQSPRYKIIEKKQPVAFWCNPISGHNTLYWYLQNLGQGPELLIRYENEEAVDDSQLPKDRFSAERLKGVDSTLKIQPAELGDSAVYLCASSLGGTDTEAFFGQGTRLTVV.

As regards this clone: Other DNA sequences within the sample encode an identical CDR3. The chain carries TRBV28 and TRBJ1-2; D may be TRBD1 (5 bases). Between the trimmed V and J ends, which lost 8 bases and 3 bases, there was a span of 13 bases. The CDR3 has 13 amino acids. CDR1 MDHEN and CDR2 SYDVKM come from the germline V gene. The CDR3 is CASSGGTDYGYTF. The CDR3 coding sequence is TGTGCCAGCTCTGGGGGGACGGACTATGGCTACACCTTC.

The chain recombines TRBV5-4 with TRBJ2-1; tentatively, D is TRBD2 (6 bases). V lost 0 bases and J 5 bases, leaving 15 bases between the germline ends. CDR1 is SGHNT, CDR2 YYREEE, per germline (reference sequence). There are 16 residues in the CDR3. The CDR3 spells CASSLAPGLGNNEQFF. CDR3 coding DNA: TGTGCCAGCAGCTTGGCCCCGGGACTTGGAAACAATGAGCAGTTCTTC.

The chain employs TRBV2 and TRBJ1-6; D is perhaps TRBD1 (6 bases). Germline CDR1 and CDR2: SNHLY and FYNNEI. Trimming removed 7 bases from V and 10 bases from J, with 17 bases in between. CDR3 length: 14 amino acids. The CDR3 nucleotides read TGTGCCAGCAAATCCTCCGGGACACAATCACCCCTCCACTTT. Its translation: CASKSSGTQSPLHF.

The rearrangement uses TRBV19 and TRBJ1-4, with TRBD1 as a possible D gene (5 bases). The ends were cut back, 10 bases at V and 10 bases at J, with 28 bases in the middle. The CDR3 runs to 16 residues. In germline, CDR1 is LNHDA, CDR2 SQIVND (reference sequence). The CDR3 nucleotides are TGTGCCACCTCGACGGGAGGACCAAACGTCGGGGGAAAACTGTTTTTT. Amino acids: CATSTGGPNVGGKLFF.

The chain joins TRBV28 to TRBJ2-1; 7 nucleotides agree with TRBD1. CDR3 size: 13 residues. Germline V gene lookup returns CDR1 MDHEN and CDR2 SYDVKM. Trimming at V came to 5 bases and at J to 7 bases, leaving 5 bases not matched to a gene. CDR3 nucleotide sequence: TGTGCCAGCAGTCCCGACAGGGTAAATGAGCAGTTCTTC. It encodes CASSPDRVNEQFF.

CDR3 loop: CSAQYGYTF. In nucleotides, the CDR3 is TGCAGTGCTCAATATGGCTACACCTTC. The V gene is TRBV20-1, the J gene TRBJ1-2; D is undetermined. This CDR3 region has 9 residues. Germline V gene sequence: CDR1 DFQATT, CDR2 SNEGSKA (reference sequence). Trimming took 5 bases from V and 5 from J, leaving 3 bases between them.

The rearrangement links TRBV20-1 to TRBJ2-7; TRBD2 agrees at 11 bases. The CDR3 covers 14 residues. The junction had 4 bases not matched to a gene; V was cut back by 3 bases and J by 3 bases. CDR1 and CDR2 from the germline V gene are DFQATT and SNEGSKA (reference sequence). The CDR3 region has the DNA TGCAGTGCTAGTGAACTAGCGGGAGTCTACGAGCAGTACTTC. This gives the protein CSASELAGVYEQYF.

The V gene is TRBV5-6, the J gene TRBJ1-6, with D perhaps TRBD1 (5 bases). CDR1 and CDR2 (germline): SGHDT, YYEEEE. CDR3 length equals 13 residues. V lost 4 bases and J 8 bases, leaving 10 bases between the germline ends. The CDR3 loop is CASSPTDHSPLHF. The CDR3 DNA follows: TGTGCCAGCAGCCCGACAGACCATTCACCCCTCCACTTT.

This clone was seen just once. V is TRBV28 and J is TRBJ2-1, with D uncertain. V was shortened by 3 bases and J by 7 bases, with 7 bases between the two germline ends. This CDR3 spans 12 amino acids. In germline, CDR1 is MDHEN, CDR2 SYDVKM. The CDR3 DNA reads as TGTGCCAGCAGTTTGGCGGATAATGAGCAGTTCTTC. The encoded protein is CASSLADNEQFF.

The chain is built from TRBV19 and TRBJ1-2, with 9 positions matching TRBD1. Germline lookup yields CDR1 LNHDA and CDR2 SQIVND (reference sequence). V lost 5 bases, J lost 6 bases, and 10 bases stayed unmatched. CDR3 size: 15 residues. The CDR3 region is CASSPGTGPDHGYTF. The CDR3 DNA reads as TGTGCCAGTAGTCCCGGGACAGGGCCTGACCATGGCTACACCTTC.

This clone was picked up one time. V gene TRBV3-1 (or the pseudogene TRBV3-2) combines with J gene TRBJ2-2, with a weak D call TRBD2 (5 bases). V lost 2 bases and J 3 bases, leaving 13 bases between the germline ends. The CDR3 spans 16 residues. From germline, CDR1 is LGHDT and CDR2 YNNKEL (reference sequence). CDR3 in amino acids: CASSQQGGGYTGELFF. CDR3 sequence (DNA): TGTGCCAGCAGCCAACAAGGCGGCGGGTACACCGGGGAGCTGTTTTTT.

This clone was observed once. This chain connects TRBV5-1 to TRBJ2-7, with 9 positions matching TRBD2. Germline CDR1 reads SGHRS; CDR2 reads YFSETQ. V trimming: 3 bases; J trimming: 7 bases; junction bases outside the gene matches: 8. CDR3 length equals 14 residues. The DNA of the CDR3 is TGCGCCAGCAGCTGGAGCGGGGGGCCGGGGGAGCAGTACTTC. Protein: CASSWSGGPGEQYF.

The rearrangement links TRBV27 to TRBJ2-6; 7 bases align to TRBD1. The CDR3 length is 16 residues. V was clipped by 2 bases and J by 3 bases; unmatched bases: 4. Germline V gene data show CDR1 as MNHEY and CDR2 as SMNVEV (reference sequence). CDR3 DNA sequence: TGTGCCAGCAGTTTACAGGGGGAAATTGGGGCCAACGTCCTGACTTTC. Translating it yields CASSLQGEIGANVLTF.

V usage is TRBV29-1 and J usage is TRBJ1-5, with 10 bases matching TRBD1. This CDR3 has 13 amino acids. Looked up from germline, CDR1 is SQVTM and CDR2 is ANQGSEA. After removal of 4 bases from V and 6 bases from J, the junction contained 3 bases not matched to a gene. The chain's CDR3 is CSVGGQGLQPQHF. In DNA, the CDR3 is TGCAGCGTTGGGGGACAGGGGCTTCAGCCCCAGCATTTT.

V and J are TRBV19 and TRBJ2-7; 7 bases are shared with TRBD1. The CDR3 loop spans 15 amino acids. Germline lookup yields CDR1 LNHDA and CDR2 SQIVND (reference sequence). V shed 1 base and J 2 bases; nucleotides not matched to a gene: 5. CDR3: CASSIGTGSPYEQYF. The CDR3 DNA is TGTGCCAGTAGTATAGGGACAGGTTCCCCCTACGAGCAGTACTTC.

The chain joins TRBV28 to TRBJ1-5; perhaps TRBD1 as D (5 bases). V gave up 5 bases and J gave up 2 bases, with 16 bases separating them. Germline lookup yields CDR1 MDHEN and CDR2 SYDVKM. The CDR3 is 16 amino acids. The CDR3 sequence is CASSTTVRGGNQPQHF. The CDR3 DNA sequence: TGTGCCAGCAGTACAACCGTTCGGGGGGGCAATCAGCCCCAGCATTTT.

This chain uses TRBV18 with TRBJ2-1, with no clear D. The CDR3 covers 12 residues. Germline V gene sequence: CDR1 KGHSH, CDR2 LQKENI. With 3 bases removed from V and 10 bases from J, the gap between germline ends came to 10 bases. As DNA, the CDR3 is TGTGCCAGCTCACCGAATCAGCGCGAGCAGTTCTTC. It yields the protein CASSPNQREQFF.

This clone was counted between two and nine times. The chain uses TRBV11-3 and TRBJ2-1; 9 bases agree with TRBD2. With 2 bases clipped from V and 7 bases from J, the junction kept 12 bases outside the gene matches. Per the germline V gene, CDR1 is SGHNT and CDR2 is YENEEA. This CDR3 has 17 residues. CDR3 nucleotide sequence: TGTGCCAGCAGCTTAAATCCCCCAGCGGGGGGTGGAAATGAGCAGTTCTTC. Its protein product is CASSLNPPAGGGNEQFF.

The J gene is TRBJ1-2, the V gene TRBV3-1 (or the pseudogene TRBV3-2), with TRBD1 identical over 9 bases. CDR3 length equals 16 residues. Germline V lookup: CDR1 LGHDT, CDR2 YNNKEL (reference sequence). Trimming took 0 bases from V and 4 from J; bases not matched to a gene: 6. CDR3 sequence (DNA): TGTGCCAGCAGCCAAGATACCGGGACAGGGATCTATGGCTACACCTTC. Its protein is CASSQDTGTGIYGYTF.

CDR3 nucleotide sequence: TGTGCCATCAGGAGAGGAGACACTGAAGCTTTCTTT. The encoded protein is CAIRRGDTEAFF. V gene TRBV10-3 combines with J gene TRBJ1-1, with D uncertain. Per the germline V gene, CDR1 is ENHRY and CDR2 is SYGVKD. This CDR3 is 12 amino acids long. The V and J ends lost 6 bases and 3 bases respectively, with 8 bases between them.